The TCR beta chain described here comes from a study of identical twins. Study results and caveats: With abundant cord blood beta clonotypes, insertions were fewer; memory repertoires showed no such pattern.

The J segment lost 7 bases and the V segment lost 0 bases, leaving 6 bases of the junction unmatched. Germline loops: CDR1 MGHRA, CDR2 YSYEKL. This CDR3 spans 14 amino acids. This clonotype was seen only a few times. Antigen specificity is unknown. TCRdb reanalysed the 5' RACE reads using MiXCR and keeps one entry per CDR3 protein. The data hold some 190,000 distinct CDR3 sequences, with more than 15% observed a single time. Healthy Caucasians were all of the donors. These data also featured in a second study, about T cells expressing NK-cell markers. This second report adds: The share of CD8+ T cells held by dominant NKG2C+ clonotypes was about 1.0-7.5% in several donors. Clones of NKG2C+ T cells that had expanded were of unclear HCMV specificity.

This clonotype was sampled from a woman between 18 and 29 years old in good health. The chain uses TRBV4-1 and TRBJ2-7, with 7 bases aligning to TRBD2. Material: CD8+ T cells sorted from blood. The CDR3, as DNA: TGCGCCAGCAGCCAAGACGGGAGGTACAGAGAGCAGTACTTC. This codes for CASSQDGRYREQYF.